These 17 T cell receptor beta chains were sequenced from one sample in a study of blood T cell repertoires in COVID-19. TCRdb's table, derived via immunoSEQ multiplex PCR, lists solely in-frame clones and lacks some. The sample includes 200,000 to 250,000 clones, 80% to 85% seen only once; the top ten take 6.8%. What was sequenced was PBMCs or T cells enriched from blood (not recorded which). These receptor sequences come from a middle-aged woman who had recovered from COVID-19.

In this sample, this clone turned up a few times. The chain carries TRBV10-3 and TRBJ2-1; TRBD2 agrees at 10 bases. V shed 9 bases and J 8 bases; nucleotides not matched to a gene: 10. This CDR3 contains 14 residues. CDR1 is ENHRY and CDR2 is SYGVKD in the germline V gene. The CDR3 DNA is TGTGCCATTGGAGCGGGAGGGCCGGTCGATGAGCAGTTCTTC. Protein: CAIGAGGPVDEQFF.

This rearrangement joins TRBV5-4 to TRBJ1-6, with 7 bases identical to TRBD1. V was clipped by 4 bases and J by 7 bases; unmatched bases: 5. This CDR3 contains 14 residues. Germline V CDR1 and CDR2: SGHNT, YYREEE (reference sequence). The CDR3 reads CASSRDSENSPLHF. Written as DNA, the CDR3 is TGTGCCAGCAGCCGGGACAGTGAAAATTCACCCCTCCACTTT. Using reference TRBV5-4 and TRBJ1-6 for the parts outside the CDR3, the full variable domain is ETGVTQSPTHLIKTRGQQVTLRCSSQSGHNTVSWYQQALGQGPQFIFQYYREEENGRGNFPPRFSGLQFPNYSSELNVNALELDDSALYLCASSRDSENSPLHFGNGTRLTVT.

In its sample, this clone was seen a few times. CDR3 in amino acids: CSVIAPWGGAYEQYF. For the CDR3, the DNA is TGCAGCGTTATTGCCCCCTGGGGGGGGGCTTACGAGCAGTACTTC. The chain employs TRBV29-1 and TRBJ2-7; possibly TRBD2 for D (7 bases). The V gene lost 5 bases and the J gene lost 4 bases, with 21 bases spanning the gap. The CDR3 has 15 amino acids. The germline V gene has CDR1 SQVTM and CDR2 ANQGSEA.

This clone was seen only once. This rearrangement joins TRBV27 to TRBJ1-1; 8 bases are a match to TRBD1. CDR1 is MNHEY, CDR2 SMNVEV, per germline (reference sequence). V lost 5 bases and J lost 5; bases outside the gene matches: 4. CDR3 length: 13 amino acids. In nucleotides, the CDR3 is TGTGCCAGCAGTACAGGGGGGAAGACTGAAGCTTTCTTT. This gives the protein CASSTGGKTEAFF.

The chain couples TRBV9 to TRBJ2-7, with 7 bases identical to TRBD1. In germline, CDR1 is SGDLS, CDR2 YYNGEE. Trimming removed 1 base from V and 5 bases from J; junction bases left unmatched: 6. The CDR3 extends over 14 amino acids. CDR3 DNA: TGTGCCAGCAGCGTAAGGAGACAGGGAGACGAGCAGTACTTC. Amino acids: CASSVRRQGDEQYF.

The V call is TRBV4-1, the J call TRBJ1-2; tentative D call: TRBD1 (6 bases). Trimming removed 1 base at V and 10 bases at J, with 16 bases between. The CDR3 covers 14 residues. CDR1 and CDR2 from the germline V gene are MGHRA and YSYEKL. The CDR3 is CASSQGQGRFAYTF. The CDR3, as DNA: TGCGCCAGCAGCCAAGGGCAGGGGCGGTTTGCCTACACCTTC.

The chain has TRBV9 and TRBJ2-1, with 7 bases identical to TRBD2. The CDR3 runs to 16 residues. Trimming removed 4 bases from V and 4 bases from J; junction bases left unmatched: 11. Germline V gene sequence: CDR1 SGDLS, CDR2 YYNGEE. In nucleotides, the CDR3 is TGTGCCAGCAGCTCAGGGATGAGCGGGGTGTACAATGAGCAGTTCTTC. It codes for CASSSGMSGVYNEQFF.

CDR3 protein: CASTRDRGKDGYTF. CDR3 DNA sequence: TGTGCCTCGACCCGGGACAGGGGTAAAGATGGCTACACCTTC. The chain combines TRBV24-1 with TRBJ1-2; 10 bases agree with TRBD1. The CDR3 consists of 14 residues. Germline lookup yields CDR1 KGHDR and CDR2 SFDVKD. V was clipped by 12 bases and J by 6 bases; unmatched bases: 12.

V gene TRBV18 combines with J gene TRBJ1-5, with D uncertain. The CDR3 totals 13 residues. V lost 3 bases and J 8 bases, leaving 11 bases between the germline ends. Looked up from germline, CDR1 is KGHSH and CDR2 is LQKENI. The CDR3 sequence is CASSPGQEEPQHF. The DNA for the CDR3 is TGTGCCAGCTCACCGGGCCAAGAAGAGCCCCAGCATTTT.

J is TRBJ2-1 and V is TRBV9; 7 bases line up with TRBD2. The ends lost 0 bases at V and 5 bases at J; junction bases unmatched: 5. This CDR3 comprises 15 residues. Per germline, CDR1 SGDLS and CDR2 YYNGEE. In nucleotides, the CDR3 is TGTGCCAGCAGCGTAGAGGGAGGGACCAACAATGAGCAGTTCTTC. This translates into CASSVEGGTNNEQFF.

The rearrangement links TRBV23-1 to TRBJ2-7; TRBD2 agrees at 10 bases. TRBV23-1 is flagged as an ORF with uncertain function. The CDR3 spans 16 residues. Unmatched junction bases numbered 5, after V lost 3 bases and J lost 0 bases. The CDR3 DNA sequence: TGCGCCAGCAGTCATCCCGGACTAGCGGACTCCTACGAGCAGTACGTC. Translating it yields CASSHPGLADSYEQYV.

V and J are TRBV24-1 and TRBJ2-2; D gene unclear. Germline-derived CDR1 and CDR2 are KGHDR and SFDVKD. This CDR3 is 14 amino acids long. Trimming took 9 bases from V and 0 from J, leaving 10 bases between them. CDR3 DNA: TGTGCCACCGCCTCCCCGGCGAACACCGGGGAGCTGTTTTTT. Encoded protein: CATASPANTGELFF.

The chain employs TRBV29-1 and TRBJ1-4; D is perhaps TRBD1 (5 bases). The V gene lost 4 bases and the J gene lost 3 bases, with 9 bases spanning the gap. The CDR3 sequence is 13 residues long. Germline values: CDR1 SQVTM, CDR2 ANQGSEA. CDR3 sequence: CSVVGDSNEKLFF. The CDR3 DNA follows: TGCAGCGTTGTAGGGGATTCTAATGAAAAACTGTTTTTT.

The V call is TRBV7-2, the J call TRBJ2-3, with D unresolved. V lost 2 bases to trimming and J lost 2 bases, with 11 bases between them. Per the germline V gene, CDR1 is SGHTA and CDR2 is FQGNSA. The CDR3 runs 15 residues. CDR3 residues: CASSLMRQLTDTQYF. The CDR3 region has the DNA TGTGCCAGCAGCTTAATGAGGCAGCTCACAGATACGCAGTATTTT.

The chain is built from TRBV10-3 and TRBJ2-3; 14 positions match TRBD2. There are 18 residues in the CDR3. V lost 6 bases and J lost 1; bases outside the gene matches: 9. In germline, CDR1 is ENHRY, CDR2 SYGVKD. Here the CDR3 DNA reads TGTGCCATCAGGGGACTAGCGGGGGCTCTTGGTGGCACAGATACGCAGTATTTT. Encoded protein: CAIRGLAGALGGTDTQYF.

V usage is TRBV3-1 (or the pseudogene TRBV3-2) and J usage is TRBJ1-6; D is perhaps TRBD1 (6 bases). V was cut by 0 bases and J by 6 bases, with 12 bases left in between. The germline V gene has CDR1 LGHDT and CDR2 YNNKEL (reference sequence). The length of the CDR3 is 16 residues. The CDR3 here is CASSQDGQGSNSPLHF. As DNA, the CDR3 is TGTGCCAGCAGCCAAGACGGCCAGGGGAGTAATTCACCCCTCCACTTT.

This rearrangement joins TRBV28 to TRBJ1-4, with TRBD1 as a possible D gene (6 bases). Deletions cut 5 bases from V and 7 bases from J, with 14 bases between. Germline values: CDR1 MDHEN, CDR2 SYDVKM. The CDR3 is made up of 14 amino acids. This CDR3 is CASSRDKISEKLFF. In DNA, the CDR3 is TGTGCCAGCAGTAGGGACAAAATAAGTGAAAAACTGTTTTTT.